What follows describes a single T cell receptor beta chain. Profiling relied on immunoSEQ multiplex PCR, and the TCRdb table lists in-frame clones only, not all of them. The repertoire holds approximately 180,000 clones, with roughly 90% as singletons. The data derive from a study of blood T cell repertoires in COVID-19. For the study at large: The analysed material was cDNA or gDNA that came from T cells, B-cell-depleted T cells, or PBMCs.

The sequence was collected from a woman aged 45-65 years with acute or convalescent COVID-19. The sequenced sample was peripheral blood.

The CDR3 sequence: CASSREGQANYGYTF. CDR3 coding DNA: TGTGCCAGCAGTCGAGAGGGACAGGCCAACTATGGCTACACCTTC. The V gene is TRBV6-5, the J gene TRBJ1-2, with 8 bases identical to TRBD1. The ends lost 5 bases at V and 2 bases at J; junction bases unmatched: 7. This CDR3 has 15 amino acids. The germline V gene has CDR1 MNHEY and CDR2 SVGAGI.